This T cell receptor (beta chain) is drawn from a study of shared clonotypes between healthy human individuals. TCRdb's table, derived via immunoSEQ multiplex PCR, lists solely in-frame clones and lacks some. Of roughly 500,000 clones in the sample, roughly 95% were seen once. As to this clone: Antigen specificity is unknown.

This CDR3 spans 17 amino acids. Per germline, CDR1 SGHTA and CDR2 FQGNSA. The ends lost 3 bases at V and 3 bases at J; junction bases unmatched: 5. Study conclusions and caveats: Blood alone was sampled, and tissue repertoires likely differ. Non-shared clonotypes were found to have lower generation probabilities than the clonotypes that were shared by all four of the sorted-subset donors.

Sequencing was carried out using naive CD4+ T cells sorted from blood. Regarding subset: CD45RA+ positively selected. The gene calls are TRBV7-2 and TRBJ2-3; 14 bases are shared with TRBD2. This clonotype was sampled from a young woman in good health. Here the CDR3 reads CASSFTGTSGRTDTQYF. For the CDR3, the DNA is TGTGCCAGCAGCTTCACCGGGACTAGCGGGAGAACAGATACGCAGTATTTT.